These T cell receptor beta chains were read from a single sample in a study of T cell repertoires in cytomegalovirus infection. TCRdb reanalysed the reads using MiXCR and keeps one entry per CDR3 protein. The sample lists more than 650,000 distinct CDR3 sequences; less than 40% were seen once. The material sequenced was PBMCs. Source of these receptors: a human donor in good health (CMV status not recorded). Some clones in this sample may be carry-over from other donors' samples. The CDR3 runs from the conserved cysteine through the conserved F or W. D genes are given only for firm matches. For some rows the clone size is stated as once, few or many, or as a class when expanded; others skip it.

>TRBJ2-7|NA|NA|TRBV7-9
CASSDGLGRGSYEQYF
TGTGCCAGCAGCGACGGACTGGGACGAGGCTCCTACGAGCAGTACTTC
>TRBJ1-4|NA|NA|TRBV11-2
CASSPTRAMNEKLFF
TGTGCCAGCAGCCCGACGAGGGCGATGAATGAAAAACTGTTTTTT
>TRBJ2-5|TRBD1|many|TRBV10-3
CAIRTGYQETQYF
TGTGCCATCAGGACAGGGTACCAAGAGACCCAGTACTTC
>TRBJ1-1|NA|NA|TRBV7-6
CASRNGGAGTNTEAFF
TGTGCCAGCAGGAACGGGGGCGCGGGTACGAACACTGAAGCTTTCTTT
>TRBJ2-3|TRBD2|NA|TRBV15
CATSTPLSGGALGTDTQYF
TGTGCCACCAGTACACCCCTCAGCGGGGGGGCGTTAGGCACAGATACGCAGTATTTT
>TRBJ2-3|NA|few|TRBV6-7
CASSYPPEIYRDYRTDTQYF
TGTGCCAGCAGTTACCCTCCCGAGATATACAGGGATTATCGCACAGATACGCAGTATTTT
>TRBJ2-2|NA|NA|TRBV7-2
CASSFGGPDTGELFF
TGTGCCAGCAGCTTCGGGGGGCCGGACACCGGGGAGCTGTTTTTT
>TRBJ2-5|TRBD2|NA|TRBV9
CASSVAGGREETQYF
TGTGCCAGCAGCGTAGCAGGCGGGAGGGAAGAGACCCAGTACTTC
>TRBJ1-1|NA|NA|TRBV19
CASSILRSEAFF
TGTGCCAGTAGTATTTTGAGGTCTGAAGCTTTCTTT
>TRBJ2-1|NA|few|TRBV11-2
CASSLEYSLQGGYNEQFF
TGTGCCAGCAGCTTAGAGTATTCTCTCCAAGGGGGCTACAATGAGCAGTTCTTC
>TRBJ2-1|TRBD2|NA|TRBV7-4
CASSLEASGSPHNEQCF
TGTGCCAGCAGCTTAGAGGCTAGCGGGAGTCCACACAATGAGCAGTGCTTC
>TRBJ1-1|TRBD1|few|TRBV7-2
CASSGRRGSRNTEAFF
TGTGCCAGCAGCGGCCGCAGGGGGAGTAGGAACACTGAAGCTTTCTTT
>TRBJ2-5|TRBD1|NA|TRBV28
CASSLEGGSETQYF
TGTGCCAGCAGTCTGGAAGGGGGCTCGGAGACCCAGTACTTC
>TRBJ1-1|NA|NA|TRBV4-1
CASSQEQLNTEAFF
TGTGCCAGCAGCCAAGAACAGTTGAACACTGAAGCTTTCTTT
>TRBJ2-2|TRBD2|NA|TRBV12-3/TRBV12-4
CASSFDRTRGITGELFF
TGTGCCAGCAGTTTCGATCGGACTAGAGGAATCACCGGGGAGCTGTTTTTT
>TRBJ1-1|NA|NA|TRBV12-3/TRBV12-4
CARSLWSWGPTDTEAFF
TGTGCCAGAAGTCTCTGGTCGTGGGGCCCGACGGACACTGAAGCTTTCTTT
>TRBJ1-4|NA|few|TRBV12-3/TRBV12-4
CASSFMGSAATNEKLFF
TGTGCCAGCAGTTTTATGGGCAGCGCCGCAACTAATGAAAAACTGTTTTTT
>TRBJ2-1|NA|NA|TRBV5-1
CASSLDPGLTYNEQFF
TGCGCCAGCAGCTTGGACCCGGGATTAACCTACAATGAGCAGTTCTTC
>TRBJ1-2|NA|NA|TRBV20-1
CSSTRVGYGYTF
TGCAGTTCTACCAGGGTGGGCTATGGCTACACCTTC
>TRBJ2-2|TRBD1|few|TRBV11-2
CASSLGRGTGRSTGELFF
TGTGCCAGCAGCTTAGGCCGAGGGACAGGGAGGTCCACCGGGGAGCTGTTTTTT
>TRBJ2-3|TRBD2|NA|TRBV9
CASSAPSGDSTDTQYF
TGTGCCAGCAGCGCTCCTAGCGGGGATAGCACAGATACGCAGTATTTT
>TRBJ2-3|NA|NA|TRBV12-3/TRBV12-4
CASSLMAGATDTQYF
TGTGCCAGCAGTTTAATGGCGGGGGCCACAGATACGCAGTATTTT
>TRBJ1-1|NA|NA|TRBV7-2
CASSLVTLNTEALF
TGTGCCAGCAGCTTAGTCACCCTGAACACTGAAGCTTTATTT
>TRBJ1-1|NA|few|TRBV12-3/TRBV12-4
CASRTGITEAFF
TGTGCCAGCCGCACCGGGATCACTGAAGCTTTCTTT
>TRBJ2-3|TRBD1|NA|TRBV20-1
CSANRDRGDTQYF
TGCAGTGCTAACCGCGACAGGGGAGATACGCAGTATTTT
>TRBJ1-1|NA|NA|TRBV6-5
CSSSNRWNTEAFF
TGTTCCAGCAGTAACAGGTGGAACACTGAAGCTTTCTTT
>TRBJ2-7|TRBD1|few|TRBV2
CASTQTGKAYEQYF
TGTGCCAGCACACAGACAGGGAAGGCCTACGAGCAGTACTTC
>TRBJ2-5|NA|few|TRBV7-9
CASSFEDGKETQYF
TGTGCCAGCAGCTTTGAGGACGGGAAAGAGACCCAGTACTTC
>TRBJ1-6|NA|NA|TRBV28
CAIGQVNSPLHF
TGTGCCATCGGACAAGTAAATTCACCCCTCCACTTT
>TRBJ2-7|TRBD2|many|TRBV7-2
CASSPLAGGYGEQYF
TGTGCCAGCAGCCCCCTAGCGGGAGGGTACGGCGAGCAGTACTTC
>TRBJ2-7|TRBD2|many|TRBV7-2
CASSLTSGNSYEQYF
TGTGCCAGCAGCTTGACTAGCGGTAACTCCTACGAGCAGTACTTC
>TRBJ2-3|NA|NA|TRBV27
CASSSEWPRDTQYF
TGTGCCAGCAGTAGCGAGTGGCCTCGAGATACGCAGTATTTT
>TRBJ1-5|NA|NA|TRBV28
CASSLGWGEQPQHF
TGTGCCAGCAGTTTGGGGTGGGGCGAGCAGCCCCAGCATTTT
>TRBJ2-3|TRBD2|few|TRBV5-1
CASRLGGRAGVGTDTQYF
TGCGCCAGCAGGCTTGGAGGGAGAGCGGGAGTAGGCACAGATACGCAGTATTTT
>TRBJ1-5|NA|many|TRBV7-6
CASSLSKEGNQPQHF
TGTGCCAGCAGCTTAAGTAAGGAGGGCAATCAGCCCCAGCATTTT
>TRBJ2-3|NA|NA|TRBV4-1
CASSQGDGDTQYF
TGCGCCAGCAGCCAAGGGGACGGGGATACGCAGTATTTT
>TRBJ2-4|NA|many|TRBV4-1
CASSPPGPKNIQYF
TGCGCCAGCAGCCCGCCTGGCCCCAAAAACATTCAGTACTTC
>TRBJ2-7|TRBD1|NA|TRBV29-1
CSVSGGQGAGEQYF
TGCAGCGTTTCCGGGGGACAGGGGGCTGGTGAGCAGTACTTC
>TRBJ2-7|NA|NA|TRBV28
CASSFIELGPYEQYF
TGTGCCAGCAGTTTTATTGAACTGGGGCCCTACGAGCAGTACTTC
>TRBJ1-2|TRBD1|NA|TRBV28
CATTSGTAMNYGYTF
TGTGCCACAACATCCGGGACAGCGATGAACTATGGCTACACCTTC
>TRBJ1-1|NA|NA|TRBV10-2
CASPRDNFHPEAFF
TGCGCCAGCCCCCGGGACAACTTCCACCCTGAAGCTTTCTTT
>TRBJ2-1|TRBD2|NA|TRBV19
CASSIGPLSSTGGEQFF
TGTGCCAGTAGTATAGGACCCCTTTCTTCGACGGGGGGAGAGCAGTTCTTC
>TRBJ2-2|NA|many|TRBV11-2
CASSRRVFQSTKNTGELFF
TGTGCCAGCAGCCGGAGGGTGTTTCAGTCTACGAAAAACACCGGGGAGCTGTTTTTT
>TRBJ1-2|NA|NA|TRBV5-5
CASSLALGRLNYGYTF
TGTGCCAGCAGCTTGGCCTTAGGCAGGCTTAACTATGGCTACACCTTC
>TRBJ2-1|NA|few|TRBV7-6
CASSYGREKEFF
TGTGCCAGCAGCTATGGTCGGGAGAAGGAGTTCTTC
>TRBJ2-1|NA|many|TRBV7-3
CASSSGQSSYNEQFF
TGTGCCAGCAGTTCAGGACAGTCCTCCTACAATGAGCAGTTCTTC
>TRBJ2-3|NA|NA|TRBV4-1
CASSQEEEGVFHTDTQYF
TGCGCCAGCAGCCAAGAGGAAGAGGGAGTTTTCCACACAGATACGCAGTATTTT
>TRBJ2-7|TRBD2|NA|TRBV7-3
CASSPPGGGKYEQYF
TGTGCCAGCAGCCCCCCCGGCGGGGGGAAATACGAGCAGTACTTC
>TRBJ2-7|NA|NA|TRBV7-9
CASSSPDAYEQYF
TGTGCCAGCAGCTCCCCGGACGCCTACGAGCAGTACTTC
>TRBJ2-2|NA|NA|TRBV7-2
CASSFLQSGPTGELFF
TGTGCCAGCAGCTTTCTGCAGTCGGGGCCCACCGGGGAGCTGTTTTTT
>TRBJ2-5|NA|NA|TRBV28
CASSLPSQRETQYF
TGTGCCAGCAGTTTACCGTCCCAACGGGAGACCCAGTACTTC
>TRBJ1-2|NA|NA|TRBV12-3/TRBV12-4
CASSIGPVYGYPF
TGTGCCAGCAGCATCGGCCCGGTCTATGGCTACCCCTTC
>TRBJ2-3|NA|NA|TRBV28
CASRLYAPGDTQYF
TGTGCCAGCAGACTTTATGCCCCGGGGGATACGCAGTATTTT
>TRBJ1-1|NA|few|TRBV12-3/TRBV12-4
CASTPTGFGGEAFF
TGTGCCAGCACCCCTACGGGGTTCGGAGGTGAAGCTTTCTTT
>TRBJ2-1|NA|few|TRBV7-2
CASSWRSYNEQFF
TGTGCCAGCAGCTGGAGGTCCTACAATGAGCAGTTCTTC
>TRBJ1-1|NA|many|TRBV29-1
CSVQKGSGNTEAFF
TGCAGCGTGCAGAAGGGGTCGGGGAACACTGAAGCTTTCTTT
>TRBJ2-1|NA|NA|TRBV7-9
CASSLALDEQFF
TGTGCCAGCAGCTTAGCACTGGATGAGCAGTTCTTC
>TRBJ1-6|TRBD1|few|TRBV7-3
CASSLSGQGRSPLHF
TGTGCCAGCAGCTTGTCGGGACAGGGGCGATCACCCCTCCACTTT
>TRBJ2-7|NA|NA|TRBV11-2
CASSPRTPVVPYEQYF
TGTGCCAGCAGCCCACGGACCCCGGTAGTCCCCTACGAGCAGTACTTC
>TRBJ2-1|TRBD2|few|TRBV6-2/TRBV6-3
CASSYLTGSGRGTPMHEQFF
TGTGCCAGCAGTTATCTCACCGGTAGCGGGAGAGGTACCCCAATGCATGAGCAGTTCTTC